The 25 T cell receptor beta chains below were found in one sample sequenced in a study of blood T cell repertoires in COVID-19. Sequencing was performed with immunoSEQ multiplex PCR; in TCRdb, only in-frame clones are kept and a portion is missing. The sample shows more than 250,000 clones, 92% of them seen only once. Sequences were obtained from PBMCs or T cells enriched from blood (not recorded which). These receptors came from a woman aged 25 to 45 who had recovered from COVID-19.

In DNA form, the CDR3 reads TGTGCCAGCAGCAAACGGGAGGGCCGCCAAGAGACCCAGTACTTC. Translating gives CASSKREGRQETQYF. The chain couples TRBV21-1 to TRBJ2-5; the listed D gene, TRBD2, was not tested against the DNA. TRBV21-1 is designated a pseudogene. The CDR3 extends over 15 amino acids.

V gene TRBV6-6 combines with J gene TRBJ1-2; 8 positions agree with TRBD1. There are 13 residues in the CDR3. Germline lookup yields CDR1 MNHNY and CDR2 SVGAGI (reference sequence). Germline trimming cut 5 bases from V and 6 bases from J; bases unmatched to any gene: 5. CDR3 coding DNA: TGTGCCAGCAGTGTCCAGGGGGCTGATGGCTACACCTTC. Translation: CASSVQGADGYTF.

This clone showed up just once. The chain combines TRBV4-3 with TRBJ2-1, with D perhaps TRBD2 (6 bases). Germline lookup yields CDR1 LGHNA and CDR2 YSLEER. V gave up 5 bases and J gave up 7 bases, with 18 bases separating them. The CDR3 is 15 residues long. The CDR3 loop is CASSKREWGFNEQFF. DNA for the CDR3: TGCGCCAGCAGCAAACGGGAGTGGGGGTTTAATGAGCAGTTCTTC.

The chain is built from TRBV11-3 and TRBJ1-1; the D is unclear. CDR3 length: 14 amino acids. Germline V CDR1 and CDR2: SGHNT, YENEEA. V lost 5 bases and J 0 bases, leaving 10 bases between the germline ends. CDR3 amino acids: CASSVDDMNTEAFF. CDR3 DNA sequence: TGTGCCAGCAGCGTCGACGACATGAACACTGAAGCTTTCTTT.

The CDR3 sequence: CASSSRGQAYNSPLHF. CDR3 bases: TGTGCCAGCAGCTCGCGAGGACAGGCCTATAATTCACCCCTCCACTTT. This sequence joins TRBV5-4 and TRBJ1-6, with 7 bases that match TRBD1. Germline values: CDR1 SGHNT, CDR2 YYREEE (reference sequence). The CDR3 is made up of 16 amino acids. V dropped 3 bases and J dropped 2; count of bases not matched to a gene: 5.

The DNA for the CDR3 is TGTGCCATCAGTGGACTAGCGGGGGTCCAAGAGACCCAGTACTTC. It is translated as CAISGLAGVQETQYF. The chain uses TRBV10-3 and TRBJ2-5, with 12 bases identical to TRBD2. V was clipped by 4 bases and J by 1 base; unmatched bases: 1. Germline assignment: CDR1 ENHRY and CDR2 SYGVKD. The CDR3 contains 15 residues.

The chain couples TRBV5-1 to TRBJ2-7; 8 bases map to TRBD2. In germline, CDR1 is SGHRS, CDR2 YFSETQ. The ends lost 0 bases at V and 3 bases at J; junction bases unmatched: 5. CDR3 length equals 15 residues. The CDR3 loop is CASSLVPGLDYEQYF. The CDR3 DNA reads as TGCGCCAGCAGCTTGGTCCCGGGACTAGACTACGAGCAGTACTTC.

The chain couples TRBV18 to TRBJ2-4, with 7 bases identical to TRBD1. Germline CDR1 and CDR2: KGHSH and LQKENI. This CDR3 has 16 residues. Trimming took 2 bases from V and 4 from J; bases not matched to a gene: 8. Here the CDR3 DNA reads TGTGCCAGCTCACCAAGAGGGGGCATGGCTAAAAACATTCAGTACTTC. It is translated as CASSPRGGMAKNIQYF.

The chain links TRBV7-2 to TRBJ2-3, with 9 bases lining up with TRBD2. This CDR3 region has 19 residues. Germline loops: CDR1 SGHTA, CDR2 FQGNSA. The V segment lost 5 bases and the J segment 4 bases; nucleotides outside the gene matches: 19. The CDR3 spells CASSPVRGGGEGYADTQYF. The CDR3 region has the DNA TGTGCCAGCAGCCCGGTTCGAGGCGGGGGGGAGGGCTATGCAGATACGCAGTATTTT.

This rearrangement joins TRBV5-4 to TRBJ2-7, with 7 positions matching TRBD1. Germline CDR1 SGHNT, CDR2 YYREEE (reference sequence). This CDR3 region has 15 residues. The J segment lost 2 bases and the V segment lost 3 bases, leaving 8 bases of the junction unmatched. In DNA, the CDR3 is TGTGCCAGCAGCTCCCCGGGACAGTTAACCTACGAGCAGTACTTC. Translated, it gives CASSSPGQLTYEQYF.

V gene TRBV10-3 combines with J gene TRBJ2-7; TRBD1 agrees at 8 bases. The J segment lost 2 bases and the V segment lost 0 bases, leaving 3 bases of the junction unmatched. The CDR3 loop spans 15 amino acids. Germline V CDR1 and CDR2: ENHRY, SYGVKD. For the CDR3, the DNA is TGTGCCATCAGTGAGTCCGGACAGGGAGCCTACGAGCAGTACTTC. It yields the protein CAISESGQGAYEQYF.

This chain links TRBV19 with TRBJ2-6, with unresolved D. This CDR3 spans 16 amino acids. CDR1 LNHDA and CDR2 SQIVND come from the germline V gene (reference sequence). V was cut by 7 bases and J by 2 bases, with 15 bases left in between. This CDR3 reads CASTPRAPTGANVLTF. Here the CDR3 DNA reads TGTGCCAGTACCCCCCGCGCACCGACTGGGGCCAACGTCCTGACTTTC.

This clone was detected only a few times. The chain combines TRBV11-2 with TRBJ1-4; D may be TRBD1 (6 bases). The CDR3 is made up of 16 amino acids. Germline CDR1 is SGHAT and CDR2 is FQNNGV. V lost 5 bases and J 3 bases, leaving 16 bases between the germline ends. The DNA of the CDR3 is TGTGCCAGCAGCCCGGGGGGGCGAACCTCTAATGAAAAACTGTTTTTT. This codes for CASSPGGRTSNEKLFF. Using reference TRBV11-2 and TRBJ1-4 for the parts outside the CDR3, the full variable domain is EAGVAQSPRYKIIEKRQSVAFWCNPISGHATLYWYQQILGQGPKLLIQFQNNGVVDDSQLPKDRFSAERLKGVDSTLKIQPAKLEDSAVYLCASSPGGRTSNEKLFFGSGTQLSVL.

This chain uses TRBV6-2 or TRBV6-3 with TRBJ2-5, with D unresolved. The CDR3 contains 14 residues. Germline values: CDR1 MNHEY, CDR2 SVGEGT. Deletions cut 2 bases from V and 2 bases from J, with 9 bases between. The CDR3 protein is CASSYNYKQETQYF. CDR3 in DNA: TGTGCCAGCAGTTACAACTACAAACAAGAGACCCAGTACTTC.

The chain links TRBV5-4 to TRBJ2-5; TRBD2 aligns across 9 bases. CDR1 SGHNT and CDR2 YYREEE come from the germline V gene (reference sequence). The CDR3 extends over 15 amino acids. V trimming: 4 bases; J trimming: 1 base; junction bases outside the gene matches: 5. CDR3 nucleotide sequence: TGTGCCAGCAGCGCCCTAGCGGGGAGCCAAGAGACCCAGTACTTC. Residues: CASSALAGSQETQYF.

This clone turned up a few times. The chain uses TRBV2 and TRBJ2-3; maybe TRBD1 (7 bases). The CDR3 consists of 13 residues. Germline CDR1 SNHLY, CDR2 FYNNEI. Trimming took 9 bases from V and 5 from J, leaving 15 bases between them. CDR3 nucleotides: TGTGCCAGACCGGCAGGGGGGCGAGATACGCAGTATTTT. Its translation: CARPAGGRDTQYF.

V is TRBV4-2 and J is TRBJ2-2, with TRBD1 matching over 8 bases. CDR1 and CDR2 from the germline V gene are LGHNA and YNFKEQ. The CDR3 is 18 amino acids. V was clipped by 0 bases and J by 0 bases; unmatched bases: 6. This CDR3 is CASSQDRGRVPNTGELFF. CDR3 DNA: TGTGCCAGCAGCCAAGACAGGGGGCGAGTCCCGAACACCGGGGAGCTGTTTTTT.

This clone was counted ten times or more. This chain connects TRBV6-4 to TRBJ2-1; 12 positions agree with TRBD2. Looked up from germline, CDR1 is MRHNA and CDR2 is SNTAGT. CDR3 length equals 15 residues. V gave up 0 bases and J gave up 6 bases; unmatched junction bases: 0. The CDR3 sequence: CASSDSTSGSNEQFF. CDR3 in DNA: TGTGCCAGCAGTGACTCGACTAGCGGGAGCAATGAGCAGTTCTTC.

The chain employs TRBV5-6 and TRBJ1-4; 12 nucleotides line up with TRBD1. The J segment lost 8 bases and the V segment lost 4 bases, leaving 6 bases of the junction unmatched. Per the germline V gene, CDR1 is SGHDT and CDR2 is YYEEEE. The CDR3 has 15 residues. The DNA for the CDR3 is TGTGCCAGCAGCCTAGGGACAGGGGGCCGGGAAAAACTGTTTTTT. It encodes CASSLGTGGREKLFF.

The chain is built from TRBV5-6 and TRBJ2-2; 11 nucleotides match TRBD1. Per the germline V gene, CDR1 is SGHDT and CDR2 is YYEEEE. There are 16 residues in the CDR3. Germline trimming cut 4 bases from V and 6 bases from J; bases unmatched to any gene: 8. CDR3 region: CASSLGQGAPPGELFF. For the CDR3, the DNA is TGTGCCAGCAGCCTAGGACAGGGGGCGCCCCCCGGGGAGCTGTTTTTT.

This chain connects TRBV12-3 or TRBV12-4 to TRBJ1-2, with D possibly being TRBD1 (5 bases). The CDR3 covers 13 residues. Deletions cut 3 bases from V and 8 bases from J, with 13 bases between. This CDR3 is CASSFVRRGGYTF. CDR3 nucleotides: TGTGCCAGCAGTTTTGTGCGGAGGGGCGGCTACACCTTC.

J is TRBJ2-3 and V is TRBV5-1, with 10 bases matching TRBD2. V was clipped by 5 bases and J by 2 bases; unmatched bases: 8. The CDR3 has 16 residues. Germline lookup yields CDR1 SGHRS and CDR2 YFSETQ. CDR3 in amino acids: CASRGGLASFTDTQYF. CDR3 nucleotide sequence: TGCGCCAGCAGGGGGGGACTAGCGTCTTTCACAGATACGCAGTATTTT.

The rearrangement joins TRBV5-1 to TRBJ2-5, with a weak D call TRBD1 (6 bases). This CDR3 is 13 amino acids long. The germline CDR1 and CDR2 sequences are SGHRS and YFSETQ. The V end lost 4 bases, the J end lost 10 bases, and 17 bases lay between the germline ends. This CDR3 reads CASSPNPGQIQYF. The CDR3 DNA reads as TGCGCCAGCAGCCCCAATCCAGGACAGATCCAGTACTTC.

The chain recombines TRBV19 with TRBJ2-3; D call uncertain. Germline CDR1 and CDR2: LNHDA and SQIVND (reference sequence). This CDR3 has 13 residues. Trimming pared 3 bases from V and 9 bases from J, leaving 13 bases between. CDR3 in DNA: TGTGCCAGTAGTATCTCTACTCCTAAGACGCAGTATTTT. Translating gives CASSISTPKTQYF.

The rearrangement links TRBV5-6 to TRBJ2-2, with TRBD2 matching over 8 bases. CDR1 is SGHDT and CDR2 is YYEEEE in the germline V gene. V was clipped by 0 bases and J by 7 bases; unmatched bases: 2. The CDR3 totals 14 residues. In DNA form, the CDR3 reads TGTGCCAGCAGCTTGGGGACTAGCTTCGGGGAGCTGTTTTTT. This gives the protein CASSLGTSFGELFF. The full variable domain, rest sourced from reference TRBV5-6 and TRBJ2-2, is DAGVTQSPTHLIKTRGQQVTLRCSPKSGHDTVSWYQQALGQGPQFIFQYYEEEERQRGNFPDRFSGHQFPNYSSELNVNALLLGDSALYLCASSLGTSFGELFFGEGSRLTVL.